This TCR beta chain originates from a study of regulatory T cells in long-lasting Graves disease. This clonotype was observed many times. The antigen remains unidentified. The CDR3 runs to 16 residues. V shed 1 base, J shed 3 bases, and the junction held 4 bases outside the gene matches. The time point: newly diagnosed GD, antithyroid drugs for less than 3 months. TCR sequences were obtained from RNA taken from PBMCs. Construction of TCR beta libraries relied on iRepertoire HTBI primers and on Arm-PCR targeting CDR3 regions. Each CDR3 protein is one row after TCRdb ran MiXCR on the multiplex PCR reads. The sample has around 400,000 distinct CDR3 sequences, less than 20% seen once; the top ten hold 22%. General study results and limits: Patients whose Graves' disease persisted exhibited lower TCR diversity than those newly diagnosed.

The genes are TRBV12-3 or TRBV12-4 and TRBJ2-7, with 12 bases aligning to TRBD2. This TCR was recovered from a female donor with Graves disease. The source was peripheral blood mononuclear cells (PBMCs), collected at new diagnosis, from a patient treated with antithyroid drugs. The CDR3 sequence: CASSLEGTSGFYEQYF. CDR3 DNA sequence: TGTGCCAGCAGTTTAGAGGGGACTAGCGGGTTCTACGAGCAGTACTTC.